Listed below are T cell receptor gamma chains from one sample, sequenced in a study of human gamma delta and Vdelta1 T cells. TCRdb made new clone calls on the PCR reads using CATT. The sample has more than 3,000 gamma-chain clones; over 15% are singletons. Their cognate antigens are unknown. The specimen was Vdelta1 gamma-delta T cells from blood grown in culture (DOT cells). These receptors all come from a human donor in good health. CDR3s include the opening cysteine and the closing phenylalanine or tryptophan. Each record gives: J gene, V gene, clone size, CDR3 DNA, CDR3 protein. Clone size is not always given. Where it is, it says once, few, many or a class for expanded clones.

j_gene: TRGJ1/TRGJ2; v_gene: TRGV4; abundance: medium-sized; CDR3nt: TGTGCCACCTGGGATGTTACCGAGAAGAAACTCTTT; CDR3aa: CATWDVTEKKLF
j_gene: TRGJP2; v_gene: TRGV5; abundance: .; CDR3nt: TGTGCCACCTGGGACAGGCCTGGAGTTGGGATCAAGACGTTT; CDR3aa: CATWDRPGVGIKTF
j_gene: TRGJ1/TRGJ2; v_gene: TRGV10; abundance: .; CDR3nt: TGTGCTGCGTGGGCCCCCATGCCTTCGAATTATTATAAGAAACTCTTT; CDR3aa: CAAWAPMPSNYYKKLF
j_gene: TRGJ1/TRGJ2; v_gene: TRGV8; abundance: .; CDR3nt: TGTGCCACCTGGGATAGGCGAAAACTCTTT; CDR3aa: CATWDRRKLF
j_gene: TRGJP2; v_gene: TRGV5; abundance: few; CDR3nt: TGTGCCACCTGGGACAGGAGATATAGTAGTGATTGGATCAAGACGTTT; CDR3aa: CATWDRRYSSDWIKTF
j_gene: TRGJ1/TRGJ2; v_gene: TRGV8; abundance: few; CDR3nt: TGTGCCACCTGGGATCCGGGCCGCGTTGAGAAACTCTTT; CDR3aa: CATWDPGRVEKLF
j_gene: TRGJ1/TRGJ2; v_gene: TRGV4; abundance: .; CDR3nt: TGTGCCACCTGGGATAAGGTGAAACTCTTT; CDR3aa: CATWDKVKLF
j_gene: TRGJ1/TRGJ2; v_gene: TRGV9; abundance: few; CDR3nt: TGTGCCTTGTGGGAGCCTAATAAGAAACTCTTT; CDR3aa: CALWEPNKKLF
j_gene: TRGJ1/TRGJ2; v_gene: TRGV8; abundance: .; CDR3nt: TGTGCCACCTGGGACAAGGAATTCAAACTCTTT; CDR3aa: CATWDKEFKLF
j_gene: TRGJ1/TRGJ2; v_gene: TRGV4; abundance: few; CDR3nt: TGTGCCACCTGGGATTACGGTTATTATAAGAAACTCTTT; CDR3aa: CATWDYGYYKKLF
j_gene: TRGJ1/TRGJ2; v_gene: TRGV5; abundance: .; CDR3nt: TGTGCCACCTGGGACAGGCCAATGGGTTATAAGAAACTCTTT; CDR3aa: CATWDRPMGYKKLF
j_gene: TRGJ1/TRGJ2; v_gene: TRGV8; abundance: medium-sized; CDR3nt: TGTGCCACCTGGGATAGTGTTAAGAAACTCTTT; CDR3aa: CATWDSVKKLF
j_gene: TRGJP1; v_gene: TRGV10; abundance: medium-sized; CDR3nt: TGTGCGCTTGAACCTAAGGGGACCACTGGTTGGTTCAAGATATTT; CDR3aa: CALEPKGTTGWFKIF
j_gene: TRGJP2; v_gene: TRGV2; abundance: .; CDR3nt: TGTGCCACCTGGGACGGGCCTCTCTGGGGAGATTGGATCAAGACGTTT; CDR3aa: CATWDGPLWGDWIKTF
j_gene: TRGJ1/TRGJ2; v_gene: TRGV4; abundance: .; CDR3nt: TGTGCCACCTGGGATGGGCGAGGTTATAAGAAACTCTTT; CDR3aa: CATWDGRGYKKLF
j_gene: TRGJP2; v_gene: TRGV4; abundance: .; CDR3nt: TGTGCCACCTGGGATGGGCGGATCAAGACGTTT; CDR3aa: CATWDGRIKTF
j_gene: TRGJ1/TRGJ2; v_gene: TRGV8; abundance: .; CDR3nt: TGTGCCACCTGGGATATCACTTATTATAAGAAACTCTTT; CDR3aa: CATWDITYYKKLF
j_gene: TRGJ1/TRGJ2; v_gene: TRGV9; abundance: .; CDR3nt: TGTGCCTTGTGGGGGACCTATAAGAAACTCTTT; CDR3aa: CALWGTYKKLF
j_gene: TRGJ1/TRGJ2; v_gene: TRGV2; abundance: few; CDR3nt: TGTGCCACCTGGGGGCCGAATTATAAGAAACTCTTT; CDR3aa: CATWGPNYKKLF
j_gene: TRGJP2; v_gene: TRGV2; abundance: few; CDR3nt: TGTGCCACCTGGGACGGGCCCCCCCGTAGTGATTGGATCAAGACGTTT; CDR3aa: CATWDGPPRSDWIKTF
j_gene: TRGJP2; v_gene: TRGV2; abundance: .; CDR3nt: TGTGCCACCTGGGACGAGCTTAGTAGTGATTGGATCAAGACGTTT; CDR3aa: CATWDELSSDWIKTF
j_gene: TRGJP2; v_gene: TRGV5; abundance: medium-sized; CDR3nt: TGTGCCACCTGGGCAAGTGATTGGATCAAGACGTTT; CDR3aa: CATWASDWIKTF
j_gene: TRGJ1/TRGJ2; v_gene: TRGV5; abundance: .; CDR3nt: TGTGCCACCTGGGACAATTTAGGCTATAAGAAACTCTTT; CDR3aa: CATWDNLGYKKLF